The entry below describes one T cell receptor (beta chain). Its cognate antigen is unknown. The entry originates in a study of Tregs in tolerant kidney transplant recipients. General study points: Tregs expanded with activated donor B cells seemed most donor-specific.

The CDR3 has 15 amino acids. The V gene lost 0 bases and the J gene lost 7 bases, with 16 bases spanning the gap. In germline, CDR1 is SGHNT, CDR2 YYREEE (reference sequence). Some clones are missing from TCRdb's copy, which holds only in-frame ones; the method was immunoSEQ multiplex PCR. The profile covers some 55,000 clones, with approximately 83% appearing a single time and 2.1% taken by the ten largest. The rearrangement joins TRBV5-4 to TRBJ1-1; possible D gene TRBD1, 5 bases. The sequence was collected from a human donor who received a combined kidney and bone marrow transplant. The sequencing here drew on Tregs from blood, taken before the transplant. CDR3 bases: TGTGCCAGCAGCTTGGCCCCGACAGTCGGAAGTGAAGCTTTCTTT. It translates to CASSLAPTVGSEAFF. Full variable domain (outside the CDR3, taken from reference TRBV5-4 and TRBJ1-1): ETGVTQSPTHLIKTRGQQVTLRCSSQSGHNTVSWYQQALGQGPQFIFQYYREEENGRGNFPPRFSGLQFPNYSSELNVNALELDDSALYLCASSLAPTVGSEAFFGQGTRLTVV.